This T cell receptor (beta chain) derives from a study of blood T cell repertoires in COVID-19. In the authors' methods: Cell counts per sample came from amplifying reference gene primers. Clones were sequenced by immunoSEQ multiplex PCR, and TCRdb holds only the in-frame ones, with some missing. V, J and clone size derive from that table, while D and trimming were established from the DNA sequence. The table has nearly 95,000 clones, almost 80% seen once; the top ten hold approximately 15%. This CDR3 has 17 amino acids. V trimming: 5 bases; J trimming: 11 bases; junction bases outside the gene matches: 18. In germline, CDR1 is SGHAT, CDR2 FQNNGV.

This chain joins TRBV11-2 and TRBJ1-6; 7 positions agree with TRBD1. This TCR came from a human donor in a cohort sampled during active COVID-19. Sequencing was carried out using peripheral blood. CDR3: CASSTSGTAIYRPPLHF. Here the CDR3 DNA reads TGTGCCAGCAGCACTTCGGGGACAGCAATTTACCGGCCACCCCTCCACTTT.